This T cell receptor (beta chain) was documented in a study of blood T cell repertoires in COVID-19. Study details: COVID-19 samples from acute and convalescent phases originated in the United States, Italy and Spain.

CDR1 and CDR2 (germline): SNHLY, FYNNEI. The CDR3 length is 15 residues. V was shortened by 5 bases and J by 5 bases, with 18 bases between the two germline ends. This clone was found a few times. Sequenced by immunoSEQ multiplex PCR; TCRdb stores in-frame clones only, minus some. There are 80,000 to 95,000 clones in the sample; 89% occur only once, and roughly 3.5% lies in the top ten. The TCR sequence derives from a woman in her 70s with acute or convalescent COVID-19. Sequencing was carried out using peripheral blood. The chain recombines TRBV2 with TRBJ1-2; D is uncertain. CDR3: CASSTSATERYGYTF. CDR3 nucleotide sequence: TGTGCCAGCAGTACCTCAGCGACGGAGAGATATGGCTACACCTTC.